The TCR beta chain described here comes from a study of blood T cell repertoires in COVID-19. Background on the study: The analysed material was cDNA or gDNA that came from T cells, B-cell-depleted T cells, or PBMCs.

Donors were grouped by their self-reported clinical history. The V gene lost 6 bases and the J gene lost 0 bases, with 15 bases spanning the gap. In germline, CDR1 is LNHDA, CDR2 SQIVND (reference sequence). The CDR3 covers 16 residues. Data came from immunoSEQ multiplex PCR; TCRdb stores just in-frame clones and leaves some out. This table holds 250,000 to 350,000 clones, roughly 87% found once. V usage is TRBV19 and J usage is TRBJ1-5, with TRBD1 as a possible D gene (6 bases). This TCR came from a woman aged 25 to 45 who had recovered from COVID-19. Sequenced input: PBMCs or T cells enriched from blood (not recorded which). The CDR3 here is CASRPRDTYSNQPQHF. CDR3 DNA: TGTGCCAGTAGACCTCGGGACACCTATAGCAATCAGCCCCAGCATTTT. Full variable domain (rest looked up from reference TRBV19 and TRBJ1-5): DGGITQSPKYLFRKEGQNVTLSCEQNLNHDAMYWYRQDPGQGLRLIYYSQIVNDFQKGDIAEGYSVSREKKESFPLTVTSAQKNPTAFYLCASRPRDTYSNQPQHFGDGTRLSIL.